This is a list of T cell receptor beta chains from one sample in a study of human T cells and chemical hapten exposure. Each CDR3 protein gets one entry after TCRdb re-called the RACE reads with MiXCR. Among approximately 400,000 distinct CDR3 sequences listed, roughly 5.3% were seen once. This material consisted of whole blood, taken in connection with sensitization to the hapten diphenylcyclopropenone (DPC). Receptors were obtained from a woman aged 45 to 65 with alopecia areata. Some clones in this sample may be carry-over from other donors' samples. CDR3s include the opening cysteine and the closing phenylalanine or tryptophan. Fields, in order: D gene, V gene, clone size, J gene, CDR3 protein, CDR3 DNA. The D gene is left open where the match is weak. Size is omitted from some rows. Given values are once, few, many or a class for expanded clones.

.,TRBV5-6,.,TRBJ1-5,CASSSGTGQPQHF,TGTGCCAGCAGCTCAGGGACGGGTCAGCCCCAGCATTTT
.,TRBV7-9,few,TRBJ2-5,CASSLLGVSQETQYF,TGTGCCAGCAGCTTATTGGGAGTGTCCCAAGAGACCCAGTACTTC
.,TRBV24-1,many,TRBJ2-2,CATSALDSTGELFF,TGTGCCACCAGTGCCCTAGACAGCACCGGGGAGCTGTTTTTT
TRBD1,TRBV7-9,many,TRBJ2-7,CASSPRQGIHEQYF,TGTGCCAGCAGCCCCCGACAGGGGATCCACGAGCAGTACTTC
.,TRBV20-1,many,TRBJ1-1,CSAREQGMWNTEAFF,TGCAGTGCTAGAGAACAGGGAATGTGGAACACTGAAGCTTTCTTT
.,TRBV4-1,many,TRBJ2-2,CASSQAPGRVGGELFF,TGCGCCAGCAGCCAAGCGCCCGGGAGAGTAGGCGGGGAGCTGTTTTTT
.,TRBV2,many,TRBJ1-2,CATTEDYGYTF,TGTGCCACCACAGAGGACTATGGCTACACCTTC
.,TRBV20-1,many,TRBJ1-1,CSARDRWGVTEAFF,TGCAGTGCTAGAGATCGGTGGGGGGTCACTGAAGCTTTCTTT
.,TRBV29-1,many,TRBJ2-3,CSVEAEVPDTQYF,TGCAGCGTTGAAGCCGAGGTCCCAGATACGCAGTATTTT
TRBD1,TRBV28,.,TRBJ2-1,CASLYGTGARNEQFF,TGTGCCAGCCTGTACGGGACAGGGGCTAGGAATGAGCAGTTCTTC
.,TRBV7-9,many,TRBJ2-4,CASSFHGSRGNIQYF,TGTGCCAGCAGCTTCCACGGTTCAAGAGGAAACATTCAGTACTTC
.,TRBV20-1,many,TRBJ1-5,CSAADNSGRQPQHF,TGCAGTGCCGCCGATAATTCAGGGCGTCAGCCCCAGCATTTT
TRBD2,TRBV7-8,many,TRBJ2-1,CASSYSGGGAPGEQFF,TGTGCCAGCAGCTACAGCGGCGGGGGGGCGCCGGGGGAGCAGTTCTTC
TRBD2,TRBV7-9,many,TRBJ2-7,CASSSSSGAYEQYF,TGTGCCAGCAGCTCCTCTAGCGGAGCCTACGAGCAGTACTTC
TRBD1,TRBV6-5,few,TRBJ1-1,CASSPGQGGRTEAFF,TGTGCCAGCAGCCCCGGACAGGGCGGAAGAACTGAAGCTTTCTTT
TRBD1,TRBV2,few,TRBJ2-2,CASEGQVNTGELFF,TGTGCCAGCGAGGGACAGGTGAACACCGGGGAGCTGTTTTTT
.,TRBV12-3/TRBV12-4,many,TRBJ2-1,CASSPSRYNEQFF,TGTGCCAGCAGCCCAAGCCGGTACAATGAGCAGTTCTTC
TRBD2,TRBV6-5,few,TRBJ2-1,CASTPTSVINEQFF,TGTGCCAGCACTCCGACTAGCGTCATCAATGAGCAGTTCTTC
.,TRBV12-3/TRBV12-4,many,TRBJ1-1,CASSLTLEAFF,TGTGCCAGCAGTTTGACCCTTGAAGCTTTCTTT
TRBD2,TRBV12-3/TRBV12-4,many,TRBJ2-1,CATILRAGGPLNEQFF,TGTGCCACAATTCTACGAGCGGGAGGTCCTCTCAATGAGCAGTTCTTC
.,TRBV7-2,many,TRBJ1-4,CASSLGGSNEKLFF,TGTGCCAGCAGCTTAGGGGGGAGTAATGAAAAACTGTTTTTT
.,TRBV5-6,many,TRBJ1-6,CASSLLLVGRNSPLHF,TGTGCCAGCAGCTTGCTACTCGTGGGGCGCAATTCACCCCTCCACTTT
.,TRBV15,few,TRBJ1-1,CATSGTIGGRMNTEAFF,TGTGCCACCAGCGGAACAATTGGGGGGAGAATGAACACTGAAGCTTTCTTT
TRBD2,TRBV7-8,many,TRBJ2-1,CASSLGTSATYNEQFF,TGTGCCAGCAGCTTAGGTACTAGCGCAACATACAATGAGCAGTTCTTC
.,TRBV28,many,TRBJ2-1,CASQQRREQFF,TGTGCCAGCCAACAGAGAAGGGAGCAGTTCTTC
TRBD2,TRBV29-1,many,TRBJ2-1,CSVFGGLAGALGGEQFF,TGCAGCGTTTTTGGGGGCCTAGCGGGAGCTTTAGGGGGCGAGCAGTTCTTC
.,TRBV14,many,TRBJ2-3,CASSQRQMSTDTQYF,TGTGCCAGCAGCCAGCGACAGATGAGCACAGATACGCAGTATTTT
.,TRBV3-1,.,TRBJ2-5,CASSQVMAAAVFETQYF,TGTGCCAGCAGCCAAGTGATGGCAGCGGCTGTTTTTGAGACCCAGTACTTC
.,TRBV12-3/TRBV12-4,few,TRBJ2-4,CAKTLEPAFENIQYF,TGTGCCAAAACCCTCGAGCCCGCTTTTGAAAACATTCAGTACTTC
.,TRBV7-2,few,TRBJ2-6,CASSLSTSSGANVLTF,TGTGCCAGCAGCTTATCCACAAGCTCTGGGGCCAACGTCCTGACTTTC
TRBD2,TRBV28,.,TRBJ2-7,CASSPTSVSSYEQYF,TGTGCCAGCAGCCCGACTAGCGTTAGCTCCTACGAGCAGTACTTC
.,TRBV24-1,.,TRBJ2-3,CATSEGQTSTDTQYF,TGTGCCACCAGTGAAGGGCAGACTAGCACAGATACGCAGTATTTT
TRBD1,TRBV14,many,TRBJ2-7,CASSQEGKGAASEQYF,TGTGCCAGCAGCCAAGAAGGAAAGGGGGCAGCCTCCGAGCAGTACTTC
TRBD2,TRBV29-1,many,TRBJ2-3,CSVEGLSSGSSSTDTQYF,TGCAGCGTTGAAGGCCTGTCTAGCGGTTCCTCTAGCACAGATACGCAGTATTTT
.,TRBV9,many,TRBJ2-3,CASSPTGATDTQYF,TGTGCCAGCAGCCCGACCGGGGCGACAGATACGCAGTATTTT
TRBD1,TRBV10-1,many,TRBJ2-7,CASSRTGESYEQYF,TGCGCCAGCAGCCGGACAGGGGAAAGTTACGAGCAGTACTTC
TRBD2,TRBV5-1,many,TRBJ2-7,CASSPWTSGGPSSYEQYF,TGCGCCAGCAGCCCCTGGACTAGCGGGGGTCCAAGTTCCTACGAGCAGTACTTC
.,TRBV3-1,few,TRBJ1-2,CASGTLAVNYGYTF,TGTGCCAGCGGCACCCTAGCTGTTAACTATGGCTACACCTTC
.,TRBV12-3/TRBV12-4,many,TRBJ2-2,CASTLGQNTGELFF,TGTGCCAGCACCCTAGGGCAGAACACCGGGGAGCTGTTTTTT
.,TRBV6-5,many,TRBJ2-7,CASRSGVYEQYF,TGTGCCAGCAGGTCGGGAGTTTACGAGCAGTACTTC
.,TRBV7-2,many,TRBJ2-3,CASTLGVTSTDTQYF,TGTGCCAGCACCCTCGGAGTTACTAGCACAGATACGCAGTATTTT
.,TRBV12-3/TRBV12-4,many,TRBJ2-7,CASSFVPYEQYF,TGTGCCAGCAGTTTCGTCCCCTACGAGCAGTACTTC
TRBD2,TRBV6-2/TRBV6-3,.,TRBJ2-1,CASSATSGYNNEQFF,TGTGCCAGCAGTGCGACTAGCGGATATAACAATGAGCAGTTCTTC
.,TRBV6-1,many,TRBJ1-1,CASSEGEQHTEAFF,TGTGCCAGCAGTGAGGGTGAACAGCACACTGAAGCTTTCTTT
.,TRBV27,many,TRBJ2-3,CASSLSGAGTDTQYF,TGTGCCAGCAGTTTATCCGGGGCCGGCACAGATACGCAGTATTTT
TRBD2,TRBV6-5,many,TRBJ2-3,CASSYSILLAGGADTQYF,TGTGCCAGCAGTTACTCGATTCTTCTAGCGGGGGGGGCAGATACGCAGTATTTT
TRBD2,TRBV20-1,.,TRBJ2-3,CSASRSGGADTQYF,TGCAGTGCTTCCCGATCGGGGGGGGCAGATACGCAGTATTTT
.,TRBV6-1,.,TRBJ2-3,CASSEISLGDTQYF,TGTGCCAGCAGTGAAATATCGCTCGGGGATACGCAGTATTTT
.,TRBV4-1,many,TRBJ1-5,CASSQDPGTPNQPQHF,TGCGCCAGCAGCCAAGACCCTGGCACCCCAAATCAGCCCCAGCATTTT